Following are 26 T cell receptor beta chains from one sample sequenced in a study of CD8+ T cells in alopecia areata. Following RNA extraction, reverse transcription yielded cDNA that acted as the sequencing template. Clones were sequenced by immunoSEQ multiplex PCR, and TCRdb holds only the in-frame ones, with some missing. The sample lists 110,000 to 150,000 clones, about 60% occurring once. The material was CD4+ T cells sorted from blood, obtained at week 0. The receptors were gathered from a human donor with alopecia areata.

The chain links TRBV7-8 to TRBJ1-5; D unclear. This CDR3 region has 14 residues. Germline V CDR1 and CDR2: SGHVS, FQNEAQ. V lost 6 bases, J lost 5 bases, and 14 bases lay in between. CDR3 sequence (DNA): TGTGCCAGCAGTCTAGCCGTGTCAGATCAGCCCCAGCATTTT. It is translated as CASSLAVSDQPQHF.

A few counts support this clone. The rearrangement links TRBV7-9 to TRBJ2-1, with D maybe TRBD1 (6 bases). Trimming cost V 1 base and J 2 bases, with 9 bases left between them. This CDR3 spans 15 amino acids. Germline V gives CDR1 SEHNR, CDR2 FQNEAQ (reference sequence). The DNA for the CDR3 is TGTGCCAGCAGCTTAGGACAGGCGGCCTACAATGAGCAGTTCTTC. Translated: CASSLGQAAYNEQFF. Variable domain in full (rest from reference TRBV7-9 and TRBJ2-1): DTGVSQNPRHKITKRGQNVTFRCDPISEHNRLYWYRQTLGQGPEFLTYFQNEAQLEKSRLLSDRFSAERPKGSFSTLEIQRTEQGDSAMYLCASSLGQAAYNEQFFGPGTRLTVL.

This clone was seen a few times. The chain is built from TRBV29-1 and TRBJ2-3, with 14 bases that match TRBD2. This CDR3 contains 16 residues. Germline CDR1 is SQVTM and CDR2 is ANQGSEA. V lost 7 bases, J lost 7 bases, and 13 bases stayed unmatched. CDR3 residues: CSAAPPTSGGANTQYF. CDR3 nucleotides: TGCAGCGCCGCCCCCCCGACTAGCGGGGGGGCAAATACGCAGTATTTT.

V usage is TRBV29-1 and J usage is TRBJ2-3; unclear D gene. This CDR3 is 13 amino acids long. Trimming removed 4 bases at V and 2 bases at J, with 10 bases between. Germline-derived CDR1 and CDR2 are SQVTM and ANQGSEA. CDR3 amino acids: CSVGAPDTDTQYF. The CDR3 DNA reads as TGCAGCGTTGGGGCCCCGGACACAGATACGCAGTATTTT.

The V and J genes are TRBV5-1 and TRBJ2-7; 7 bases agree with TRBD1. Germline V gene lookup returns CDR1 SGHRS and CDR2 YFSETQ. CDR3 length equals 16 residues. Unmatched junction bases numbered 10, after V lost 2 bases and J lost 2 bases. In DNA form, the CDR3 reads TGCGCCAGCAGCTTCGGTTCAACAGGGGATACCTACGAGCAGTACTTC. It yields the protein CASSFGSTGDTYEQYF.

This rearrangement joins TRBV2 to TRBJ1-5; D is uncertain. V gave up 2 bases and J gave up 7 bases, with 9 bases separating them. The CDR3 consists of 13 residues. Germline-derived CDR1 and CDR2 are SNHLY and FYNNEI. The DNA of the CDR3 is TGTGCCAGCAGTGAATTAAGGGAACAGCCCCAGCATTTT. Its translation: CASSELREQPQHF. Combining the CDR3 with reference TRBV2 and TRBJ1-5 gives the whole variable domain EPEVTQTPSHQVTQMGQEVILRCVPISNHLYFYWYRQILGQKVEFLVSFYNNEISEKSEIFDDQFSVERPDGSNFTLKIRSTKLEDSAMYFCASSELREQPQHFGDGTRLSIL.

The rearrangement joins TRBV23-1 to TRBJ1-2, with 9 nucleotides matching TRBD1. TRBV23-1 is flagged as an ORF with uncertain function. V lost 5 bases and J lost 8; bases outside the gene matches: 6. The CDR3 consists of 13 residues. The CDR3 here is CASSWTGVLGYTF. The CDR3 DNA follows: TGCGCCAGCAGTTGGACAGGGGTCTTGGGCTACACCTTC.

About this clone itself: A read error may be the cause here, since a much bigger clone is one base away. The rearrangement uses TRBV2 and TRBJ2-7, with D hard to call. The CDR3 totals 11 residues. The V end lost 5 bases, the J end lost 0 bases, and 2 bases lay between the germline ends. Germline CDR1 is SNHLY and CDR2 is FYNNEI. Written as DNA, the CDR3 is TGTGCCAGCAGTTCCTCCTACGAGCAGTACTTC. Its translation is CASSSSYEQYF.

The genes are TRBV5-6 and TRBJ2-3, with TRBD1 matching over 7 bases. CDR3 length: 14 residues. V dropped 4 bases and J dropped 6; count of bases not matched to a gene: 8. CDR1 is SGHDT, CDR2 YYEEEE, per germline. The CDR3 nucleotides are TGTGCCAGCAGCCGAATGACAGGGACGGATACGCAGTATTTT. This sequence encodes CASSRMTGTDTQYF.

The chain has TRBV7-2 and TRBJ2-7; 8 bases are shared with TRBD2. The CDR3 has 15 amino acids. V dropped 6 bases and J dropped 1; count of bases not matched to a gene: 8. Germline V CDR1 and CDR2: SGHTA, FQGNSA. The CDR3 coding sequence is TGTGCCAGCAGAGGGGGAGGACTAGCATCCTACGAGCAGTACTTC. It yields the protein CASRGGGLASYEQYF.

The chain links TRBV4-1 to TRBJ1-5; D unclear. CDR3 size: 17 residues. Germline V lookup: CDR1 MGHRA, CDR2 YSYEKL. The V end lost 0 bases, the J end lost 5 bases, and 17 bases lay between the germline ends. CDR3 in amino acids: CASSQDPPEGGYQPQHF. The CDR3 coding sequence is TGCGCCAGCAGCCAAGATCCCCCAGAGGGAGGCTATCAGCCCCAGCATTTT.

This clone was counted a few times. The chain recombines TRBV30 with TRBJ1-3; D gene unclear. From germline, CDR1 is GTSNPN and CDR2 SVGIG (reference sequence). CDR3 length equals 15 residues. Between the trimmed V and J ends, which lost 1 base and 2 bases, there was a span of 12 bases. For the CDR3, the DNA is TGTGCCTGGAGTGGGGGTTCAGCGGCTGGAAACACCATATATTTT. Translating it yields CAWSGGSAAGNTIYF.

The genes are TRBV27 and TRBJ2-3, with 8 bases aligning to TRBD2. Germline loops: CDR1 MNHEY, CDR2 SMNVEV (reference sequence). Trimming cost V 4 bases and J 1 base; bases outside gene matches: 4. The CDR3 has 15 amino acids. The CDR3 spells CASSSMRGGTDTQYF. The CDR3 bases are TGTGCCAGCAGTTCGATGCGGGGGGGCACAGATACGCAGTATTTT.

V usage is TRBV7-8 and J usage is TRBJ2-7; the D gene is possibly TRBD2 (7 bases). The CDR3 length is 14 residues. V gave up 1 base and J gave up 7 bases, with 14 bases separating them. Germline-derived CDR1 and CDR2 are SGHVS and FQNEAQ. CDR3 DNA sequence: TGTGCCAGCAGCTTAGTAGGGGGAGGGAGGGAGCAGTACTTC. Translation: CASSLVGGGREQYF.

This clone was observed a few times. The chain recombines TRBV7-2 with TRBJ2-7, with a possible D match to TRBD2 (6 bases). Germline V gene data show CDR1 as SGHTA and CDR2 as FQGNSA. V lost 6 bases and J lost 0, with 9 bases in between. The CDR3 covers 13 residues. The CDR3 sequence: CASSAGPSYEQYF. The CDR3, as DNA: TGTGCCAGCAGTGCGGGGCCCTCCTACGAGCAGTACTTC.

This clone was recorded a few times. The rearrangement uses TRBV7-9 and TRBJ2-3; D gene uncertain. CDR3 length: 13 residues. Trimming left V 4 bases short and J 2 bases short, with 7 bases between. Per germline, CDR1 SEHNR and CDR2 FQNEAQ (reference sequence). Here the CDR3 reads CASSSAITDTQYF. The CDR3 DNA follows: TGTGCCAGCAGCTCCGCGATCACAGATACGCAGTATTTT.

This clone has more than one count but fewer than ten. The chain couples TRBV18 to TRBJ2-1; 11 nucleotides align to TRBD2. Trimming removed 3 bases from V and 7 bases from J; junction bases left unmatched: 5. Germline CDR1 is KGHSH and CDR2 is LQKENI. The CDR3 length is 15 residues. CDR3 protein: CASSPGTSGWNEQFF. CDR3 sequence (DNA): TGTGCCAGCTCACCCGGGACTAGCGGATGGAATGAGCAGTTCTTC. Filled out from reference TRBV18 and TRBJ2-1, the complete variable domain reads NAGVMQNPRHLVRRRGQEARLRCSPMKGHSHVYWYRQLPEEGLKFMVYLQKENIIDESGMPKERFSAEFPKEGPSILRIQQVVRGDSAAYFCASSPGTSGWNEQFFGPGTRLTVL.

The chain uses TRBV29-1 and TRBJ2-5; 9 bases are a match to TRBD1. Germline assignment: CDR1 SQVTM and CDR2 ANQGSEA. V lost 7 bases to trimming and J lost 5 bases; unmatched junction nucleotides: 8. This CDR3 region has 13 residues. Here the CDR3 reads CSEGTGSGETQYF. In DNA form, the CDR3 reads TGCAGCGAAGGGACAGGGAGCGGGGAGACCCAGTACTTC.

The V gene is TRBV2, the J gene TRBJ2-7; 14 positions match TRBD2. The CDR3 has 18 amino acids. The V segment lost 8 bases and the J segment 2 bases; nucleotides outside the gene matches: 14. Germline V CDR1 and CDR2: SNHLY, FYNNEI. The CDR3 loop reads CASPQNPGTSGGPYEQYF. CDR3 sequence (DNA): TGTGCCAGCCCCCAGAACCCCGGGACTAGCGGGGGACCCTACGAGCAGTACTTC.

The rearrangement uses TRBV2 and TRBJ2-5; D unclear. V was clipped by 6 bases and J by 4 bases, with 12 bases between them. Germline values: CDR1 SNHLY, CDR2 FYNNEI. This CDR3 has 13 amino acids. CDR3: CASRLEVTETQYF. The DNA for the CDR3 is TGTGCCAGCAGGCTCGAGGTTACAGAGACCCAGTACTTC.

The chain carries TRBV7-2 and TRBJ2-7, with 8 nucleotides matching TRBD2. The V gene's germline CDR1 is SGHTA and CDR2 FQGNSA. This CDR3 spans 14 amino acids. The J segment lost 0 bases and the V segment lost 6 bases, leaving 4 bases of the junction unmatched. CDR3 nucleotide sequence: TGTGCCAGCAGATCGGGGGGGAGCTCCTACGAGCAGTACTTC. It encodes CASRSGGSSYEQYF.

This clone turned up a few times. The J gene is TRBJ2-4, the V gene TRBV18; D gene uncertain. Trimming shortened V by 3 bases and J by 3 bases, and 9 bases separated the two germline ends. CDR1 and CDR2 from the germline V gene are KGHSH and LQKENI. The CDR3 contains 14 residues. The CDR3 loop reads CASSPASVKNIQYF. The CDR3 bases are TGTGCCAGCTCACCGGCGTCGGTCAAAAACATTCAGTACTTC.

The CDR3 is CAWSVQGAGYTF. In DNA form, the CDR3 reads TGTGCCTGGAGTGTACAGGGGGCTGGCTACACCTTC. This chain links TRBV30 with TRBJ1-2; 9 nucleotides line up with TRBD1. The CDR3 spans 12 residues. J gave up 7 bases and V 0 bases, and 0 bases lay outside the gene matches. In germline, CDR1 is GTSNPN, CDR2 SVGIG (reference sequence).

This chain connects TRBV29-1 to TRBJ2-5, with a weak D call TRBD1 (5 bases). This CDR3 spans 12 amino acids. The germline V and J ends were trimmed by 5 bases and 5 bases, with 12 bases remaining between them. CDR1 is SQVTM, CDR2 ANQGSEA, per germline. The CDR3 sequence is CSVLPQGETQYF. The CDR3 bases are TGCAGCGTTCTACCGCAGGGTGAGACCCAGTACTTC.

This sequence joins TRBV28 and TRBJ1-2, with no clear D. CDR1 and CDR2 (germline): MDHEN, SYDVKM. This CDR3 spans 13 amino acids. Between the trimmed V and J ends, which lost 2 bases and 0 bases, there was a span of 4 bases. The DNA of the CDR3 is TGTGCCAGCAGTTTAACCGCTAACTATGGCTACACCTTC. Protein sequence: CASSLTANYGYTF.

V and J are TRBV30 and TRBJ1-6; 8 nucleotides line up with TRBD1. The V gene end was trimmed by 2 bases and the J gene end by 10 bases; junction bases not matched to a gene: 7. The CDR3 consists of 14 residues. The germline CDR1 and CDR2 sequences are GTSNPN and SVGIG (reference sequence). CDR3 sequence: CAWSYRTGRSPLHF. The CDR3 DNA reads TGTGCCTGGAGTTACCGGACAGGGCGCTCACCCCTCCACTTT.